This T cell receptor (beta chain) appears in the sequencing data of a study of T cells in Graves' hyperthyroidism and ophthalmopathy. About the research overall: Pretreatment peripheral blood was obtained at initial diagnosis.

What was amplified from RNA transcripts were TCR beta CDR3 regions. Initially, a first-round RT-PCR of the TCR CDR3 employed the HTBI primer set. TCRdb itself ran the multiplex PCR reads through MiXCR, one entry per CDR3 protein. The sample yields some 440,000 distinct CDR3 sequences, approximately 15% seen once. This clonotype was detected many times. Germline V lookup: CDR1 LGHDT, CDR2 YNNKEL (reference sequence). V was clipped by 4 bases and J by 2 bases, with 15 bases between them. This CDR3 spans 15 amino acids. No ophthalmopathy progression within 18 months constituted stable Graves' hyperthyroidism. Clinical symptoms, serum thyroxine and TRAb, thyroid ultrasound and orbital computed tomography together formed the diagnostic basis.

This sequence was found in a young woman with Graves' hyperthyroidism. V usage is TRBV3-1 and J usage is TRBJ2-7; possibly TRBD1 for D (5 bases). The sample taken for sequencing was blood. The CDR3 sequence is CASSLSGNPPYEQYF. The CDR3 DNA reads TGTGCCAGCAGCCTCTCAGGGAACCCCCCCTACGAGCAGTACTTC.